Listed below are T cell receptor beta chains from one sample, sequenced in a study of cytomegalovirus exposure and HLA in healthy donors. This table comes from immunoSEQ multiplex PCR, and its TCRdb copy is limited to in-frame clones, with some not included. The sample has approximately 120,000 clones, about nine tenths seen once. Sequenced: PBMCs. The source is a woman aged 18-35 years in good health and CMV-seronegative. CDR3s include the opening cysteine and the closing phenylalanine or tryptophan. The D gene is left open where the match is weak. Rows give clone size only sometimes, using once, few, many, or a class for an expanded clone.

v_call	clone_size	d_call	j_call	cdr3_nt	cdr3_aa
TRBV28	NA	NA	TRBJ2-3	TGTGCCAGCAGGAGTCGGCGGAGGCGCACGCAGTATTTT	CASRSRRRRTQYF
TRBV7-9	once	TRBD1	TRBJ2-2	TGTGCCAGCAGCTTAGTTACAGGGGGCACCGGGGAGCTGTTTTTT	CASSLVTGGTGELFF
TRBV5-5	NA	NA	TRBJ2-3	TGTGCCAGCAGCTTGGGGGAGGGCACAGATACGCAGTATTTT	CASSLGEGTDTQYF
TRBV28	NA	NA	TRBJ2-1	TGTGCCAGCACCCTCGGGGGGCTAGCTTCGAGCTCCTACAATGAGCAGTTCTTC	CASTLGGLASSSYNEQFF
TRBV4-1	NA	NA	TRBJ2-7	TGCGCCAGCAGCCAAGGACAGCTAGTGCGGCACCAGCAGTACTTC	CASSQGQLVRHQQYF
TRBV28	NA	TRBD1	TRBJ1-1	TGTGCCAGCTCCTTGGGGTACAGGGGTCGCACAGGGACTGAAGCTTTCTTT	CASSLGYRGRTGTEAFF
TRBV7-9	NA	TRBD1	TRBJ2-7	TGTGCCAGCCAGGGACAGGGAGTCTACGAGCAGTACTTC	CASQGQGVYEQYF
TRBV5-6	NA	NA	TRBJ2-4	TGTGCCAGCAGCCCCACGATACCCAGGGGACCGGCCAAAAACATTCAGTACTTC	CASSPTIPRGPAKNIQYF
TRBV4-1	NA	NA	TRBJ2-3	TGCGCCAGCAGCCAGCGAAGCACAGATACGCAGTATTTT	CASSQRSTDTQYF
TRBV6-5	NA	TRBD2	TRBJ2-7	TGTGCCAGCAGCCAGAGCGGGAGGGTTACCTACGAGCAGTACTTC	CASSQSGRVTYEQYF
TRBV27	NA	TRBD1	TRBJ1-2	TGTGCCAGCAGTATCTTACCGGGACAGGGCGCATACGGCTACACCTTC	CASSILPGQGAYGYTF
TRBV5-1	NA	TRBD2	TRBJ2-2	TGCGCCAGCAGCTCTGGACTAGCGGGCCTAAACACCGGGGAGCTGTTTTTT	CASSSGLAGLNTGELFF
TRBV5-4	NA	TRBD2	TRBJ2-7	TGTGCCAGCAGCCCGGGGGGGGGAGGCTACGAGCAGTACTTC	CASSPGGGGYEQYF
TRBV27	NA	TRBD1	TRBJ2-6	TGTGCCAGCAGTCCGGGACAGGGATTTCTCTCTGGGGCCAACGTCCTGACTTTC	CASSPGQGFLSGANVLTF
TRBV2	NA	TRBD1	TRBJ2-5	TGTGCCAGCAGTGAATCCTTGACAGGGTGGGAGACCCAGTACTTC	CASSESLTGWETQYF
TRBV7-2	NA	NA	TRBJ1-1	TGTGCCAGCAGCTTAGAGTTGGGCGGATCGAGGGCCACTGAAGCTTTCTTT	CASSLELGGSRATEAFF